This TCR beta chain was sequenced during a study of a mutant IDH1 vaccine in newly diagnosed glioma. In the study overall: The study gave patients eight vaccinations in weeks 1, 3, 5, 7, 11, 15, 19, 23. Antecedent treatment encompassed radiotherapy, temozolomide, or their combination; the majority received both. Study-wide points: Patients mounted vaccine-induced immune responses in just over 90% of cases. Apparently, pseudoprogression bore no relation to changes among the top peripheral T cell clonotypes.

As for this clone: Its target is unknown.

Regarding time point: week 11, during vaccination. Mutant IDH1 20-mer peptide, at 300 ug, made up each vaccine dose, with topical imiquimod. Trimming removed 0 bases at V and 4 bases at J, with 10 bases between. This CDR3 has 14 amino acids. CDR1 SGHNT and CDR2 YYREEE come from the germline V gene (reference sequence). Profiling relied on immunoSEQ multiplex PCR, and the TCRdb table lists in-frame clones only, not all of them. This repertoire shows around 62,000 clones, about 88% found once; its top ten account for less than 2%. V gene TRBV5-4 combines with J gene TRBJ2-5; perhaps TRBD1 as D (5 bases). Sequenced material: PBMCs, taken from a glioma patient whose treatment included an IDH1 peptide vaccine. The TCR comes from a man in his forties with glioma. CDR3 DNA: TGTGCCAGCAGCTTGGGGGGCCCGGGAGAGACCCAGTACTTC. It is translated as CASSLGGPGETQYF.